These 15 T cell receptor beta chains were all obtained from the same sample, sequenced in a study of response to subunit inactivated influenza vaccine. TCRdb reprocessed the RT-PCR reads via MiXCR and lists one record per CDR3 protein. The table lists 530,000 or so distinct CDR3 sequences, 10% to 15% of them singletons. The sequenced sample was PBMCs from blood, obtained on the day of vaccination. Receptors were obtained from a middle-aged man who received an inactivated influenza vaccine.

In this sample, this clonotype turned up a few times. The chain's CDR3 is CAISATRQDLNVLTF. The CDR3 nucleotides read TGTGCCATCAGCGCCACTCGACAGGACCTCAACGTCCTGACTTTC. This rearrangement joins TRBV10-3 to TRBJ2-6, with D perhaps matching TRBD1 (6 bases). The CDR3 has 15 amino acids. The V end was cut by 6 bases, the J end by 9 bases, with 18 bases between. The V gene's germline CDR1 is ENHRY and CDR2 SYGVKD.

This clonotype was detected a few times. The chain's CDR3 is CATSDLGTNNEQFF. CDR3 coding DNA: TGTGCCACCAGTGATTTGGGAACTAACAATGAGCAGTTCTTC. The chain recombines TRBV24-1 with TRBJ2-1; D is undetermined. CDR1 is KGHDR, CDR2 SFDVKD, per germline. Trimming cost V 0 bases and J 5 bases, with 7 bases left between them. This CDR3 has 14 residues.

CDR3 bases: TGTGCCATCAGTGAGCCGACGGGGTCAGGCTCCTACAATGAGCAGTTCTTC. Its protein product is CAISEPTGSGSYNEQFF. The chain employs TRBV10-3 and TRBJ2-1, with TRBD2 as a possible D gene (5 bases). Germline CDR1 and CDR2: ENHRY and SYGVKD. Between the trimmed V and J ends, which lost 2 bases and 0 bases, there was a span of 14 bases. The length of the CDR3 is 17 residues.

Only a few counts were recorded for this clonotype. The V and J genes are TRBV5-1 and TRBJ2-7, with D uncertain. V dropped 3 bases and J dropped 3 bases, with 10 bases sitting between them. This CDR3 is built from 13 residues. Germline assignment: CDR1 SGHRS and CDR2 YFSETQ. The CDR3 DNA is TGCGCCAGCAGCTCTGTGGGCGACTACGAGCAGTACTTC. This translates into CASSSVGDYEQYF.

This rearrangement joins TRBV20-1 to TRBJ2-5; D ambiguous. V lost 3 bases, J lost 1 base, and 9 bases lay in between. Germline loops: CDR1 DFQATT, CDR2 SNEGSKA (reference sequence). There are 13 residues in the CDR3. The CDR3 protein is CSASGLTQETQYF. The CDR3, as DNA: TGCAGTGCTAGTGGGCTAACCCAAGAGACCCAGTACTTC.

The V gene is TRBV29-1, the J gene TRBJ2-1, with 7 bases fitting TRBD2. This CDR3 has 14 residues. Looked up from germline, CDR1 is SQVTM and CDR2 is ANQGSEA. Trimming cost V 6 bases and J 3 bases; bases outside gene matches: 8. CDR3 sequence: CSVVVASGYNEQFF. The CDR3 DNA follows: TGCAGCGTCGTGGTGGCTAGCGGCTACAATGAGCAGTTCTTC.

The chain links TRBV20-1 to TRBJ2-3; 7 bases agree with TRBD1. V shed 6 bases and J 1 base; nucleotides not matched to a gene: 10. CDR1 is DFQATT, CDR2 SNEGSKA, per germline (reference sequence). The CDR3 spans 15 residues. Written as DNA, the CDR3 is TGCAGTGCCTGGACAGGACCCCGTGGCACAGATACGCAGTATTTT. Its protein product is CSAWTGPRGTDTQYF.

There are a few counts of this clonotype. The chain uses TRBV6-5 and TRBJ2-1; 11 bases agree with TRBD2. Per germline, CDR1 MNHEY and CDR2 SVGAGI. Trimming took 0 bases from V and 8 from J; bases not matched to a gene: 9. This CDR3 spans 17 amino acids. CDR3 nucleotide sequence: TGTGCCAGCAGTTACTCTAGCGGGAGGGCGTTACCCCATGAGCAGTTCTTC. It translates to CASSYSSGRALPHEQFF.

This chain connects TRBV28 to TRBJ2-2; TRBD2 might be the D (5 bases). The CDR3 contains 16 residues. Between the trimmed V and J ends, which lost 1 base and 2 bases, there was a span of 11 bases. CDR1 MDHEN and CDR2 SYDVKM come from the germline V gene. The CDR3 DNA reads as TGTGCCAGCAGTTTATTACCAGCGGATAACACCGGGGAGCTGTTTTTT. The encoded protein is CASSLLPADNTGELFF.

This clonotype has a count of ten or more. The V gene is TRBV29-1, the J gene TRBJ2-3; 9 positions match TRBD2. V was clipped by 6 bases and J by 1 base; unmatched bases: 2. CDR3 length: 13 residues. CDR1 and CDR2 (germline): SQVTM, ANQGSEA. CDR3 sequence: CSVERGGTDTQYF. The CDR3 DNA follows: TGCAGCGTCGAGCGGGGGGGCACAGATACGCAGTATTTT.

The rearrangement joins TRBV4-3 to TRBJ1-1, with D possibly being TRBD1 (6 bases). The CDR3 is made up of 14 amino acids. The V and J ends lost 3 bases and 10 bases respectively, with 18 bases between them. Germline values: CDR1 LGHNA, CDR2 YSLEER. CDR3 protein: CASSQDTGRARAFF. The DNA for the CDR3 is TGCGCCAGCAGCCAGGATACAGGGCGGGCTCGAGCTTTCTTT.

This clonotype was observed a few times. The gene calls are TRBV12-3 or TRBV12-4 and TRBJ2-5, with TRBD2 identical over 10 bases. CDR3 length: 16 amino acids. V shed 1 base and J 2 bases; nucleotides not matched to a gene: 4. The CDR3 here is CASSLGSGGEQETQYF. The CDR3 DNA sequence: TGTGCCAGCAGTTTAGGCAGCGGGGGGGAACAAGAGACCCAGTACTTC.

The V call is TRBV29-1, the J call TRBJ2-3; D is unclear. V was cut by 4 bases and J by 0 bases, with 8 bases left in between. The CDR3 is 13 amino acids. Per the germline V gene, CDR1 is SQVTM and CDR2 is ANQGSEA. This CDR3 is CSVATTSTDTQYF. The CDR3 region has the DNA TGCAGCGTTGCGACGACTAGCACAGATACGCAGTATTTT.

This clonotype was seen a few times. The genes are TRBV12-3 or TRBV12-4 and TRBJ1-4; 9 positions agree with TRBD1. The J segment lost 1 base and the V segment lost 5 bases, leaving 8 bases of the junction unmatched. The CDR3 has 17 amino acids. CDR3 sequence reads: CASSEDRGLRTNEKLFF. Here the CDR3 DNA reads TGTGCCAGCAGTGAGGACAGGGGTTTGAGAACTAATGAAAAACTGTTTTTT.

This clonotype was seen repeatedly, ten times or more. The chain employs TRBV4-1 and TRBJ2-2; D perhaps matches TRBD1 (5 bases). The CDR3 is 18 residues long. The germline V gene encodes CDR1 MGHRA and CDR2 YSYEKL. The V end was cut by 2 bases, the J end by 0 bases, with 16 bases between. CDR3 in amino acids: CASSQYQGRVTNTGELFF. Written as DNA, the CDR3 is TGCGCCAGCAGCCAATATCAGGGAAGGGTAACGAACACCGGGGAGCTGTTTTTT.